These T cell receptor beta chains were read from a single sample in a study of blood T cells in healthy people across ages. Each CDR3 protein gets one entry after TCRdb re-called the 5' RACE reads with MiXCR. The sample shows about 1.4 million distinct CDR3 sequences, 45% to 70% of them seen only once. Input material: blood. All receptors come from a man between 18 and 35 years old in good health. The CDR3 runs from the conserved cysteine through the conserved F or W. A D gene is named only where the DNA matches it firmly. Expanded clones get a size class; other rows say once, few or many, or leave the size out.

abundance: NA; v_gene: TRBV9; len: 13; j_gene: TRBJ2-5; d_gene: NA; CDR3nt: TGTGCCAGCAGCGTAGCAGGGTTGGGGACCCAGTACTTC; CDR3aa: CASSVAGLGTQYF
abundance: NA; v_gene: TRBV14; len: 16; j_gene: TRBJ2-7; d_gene: TRBD2; CDR3nt: TGTGCCAGCAGCCAACCAAGGGGCGGGAGCCCCTACGAGCAGTACTTC; CDR3aa: CASSQPRGGSPYEQYF
abundance: few; v_gene: TRBV27; len: 15; j_gene: TRBJ1-6; d_gene: NA; CDR3nt: TGTGCCAGCACGGGGTCTGGGGCGGCAAATTCACCCCTCCACTTT; CDR3aa: CASTGSGAANSPLHF
abundance: NA; v_gene: TRBV20-1; len: 15; j_gene: TRBJ1-1; d_gene: NA; CDR3nt: TGCAGTGCTAGAGGGGAGAGCTCGGGGGACACTGAAGCTTTCTTT; CDR3aa: CSARGESSGDTEAFF
abundance: NA; v_gene: TRBV29-1; len: 13; j_gene: TRBJ2-5; d_gene: TRBD1; CDR3nt: TGCAGCGTTCCCCAGACAGGGTATGAGACCCAGTACTTC; CDR3aa: CSVPQTGYETQYF
abundance: NA; v_gene: TRBV5-5; len: 13; j_gene: TRBJ2-7; d_gene: NA; CDR3nt: TGTGCCAGCAGCTTGCCACCCTCCTACGAGCAGTACTTC; CDR3aa: CASSLPPSYEQYF
abundance: few; v_gene: TRBV29-1; len: 15; j_gene: TRBJ2-1; d_gene: TRBD1; CDR3nt: TGCAGCGTTGAAGGGATCGGGACAGCCTACAATGAGCAGTTCTTC; CDR3aa: CSVEGIGTAYNEQFF
abundance: NA; v_gene: TRBV4-1; len: 16; j_gene: TRBJ2-5; d_gene: NA; CDR3nt: TGCGCCAGCAGCCAAGCGGCGGGACGGTACCAAGAGACCCAGTACTTC; CDR3aa: CASSQAAGRYQETQYF
abundance: NA; v_gene: TRBV28; len: 15; j_gene: TRBJ2-3; d_gene: NA; CDR3nt: TGTGCCAGCAAACTGACAGCCCATAGCACAGATACGCAGTATTTT; CDR3aa: CASKLTAHSTDTQYF
abundance: NA; v_gene: TRBV4-1; len: 18; j_gene: TRBJ1-5; d_gene: NA; CDR3nt: TGCGCCAGCAGCCAATCGGAGGGAAGAGGTTATAGCAATCAGCCCCAGCATTTT; CDR3aa: CASSQSEGRGYSNQPQHF
abundance: few; v_gene: TRBV24-1; len: 16; j_gene: TRBJ1-1; d_gene: TRBD1; CDR3nt: TGTGCCACCAGTGAAGACAGGGGGCGCTTGAACACTGAAGCTTTCTTT; CDR3aa: CATSEDRGRLNTEAFF
abundance: NA; v_gene: TRBV29-1; len: 14; j_gene: TRBJ2-7; d_gene: TRBD1; CDR3nt: TGCAGCGTTGAAGAAGACAGGGGTAGGTACGAGCAGTACTTC; CDR3aa: CSVEEDRGRYEQYF
abundance: NA; v_gene: TRBV7-6; len: 13; j_gene: TRBJ1-2; d_gene: NA; CDR3nt: TGTGCCAGCAGCTTTGAGGGGATGGAGGGCTACACCTTC; CDR3aa: CASSFEGMEGYTF
abundance: NA; v_gene: TRBV25-1; len: 13; j_gene: TRBJ1-1; d_gene: NA; CDR3nt: TGTGCCAGCAGTGGTAACATGAACACTGAAGCTTTCTTT; CDR3aa: CASSGNMNTEAFF
abundance: NA; v_gene: TRBV29-1; len: 15; j_gene: TRBJ2-5; d_gene: NA; CDR3nt: TGCAGCGTAGAACGTCGGATTCCTACGGGGGAGACCCAGTACTTC; CDR3aa: CSVERRIPTGETQYF